Below are 9 T cell receptor beta chains sequenced from a single sample in a study of T cells in localized non-small cell lung cancer. Assay: immunoSEQ multiplex PCR; the TCRdb copy retains only in-frame clones and omits some. The sample records around 1,500 clones, approximately 20% being singletons. Sample: normal lung tissue next to the tumor, taken before any cancer treatment. The receptors shown here come from a woman aged 35-70 years with stage I lung adenocarcinoma.

The chain links TRBV18 to TRBJ1-5; D might be TRBD1 (6 bases). V shed 0 bases and J shed 1 base, with 13 bases lying between them. This CDR3 contains 17 residues. Germline assignment: CDR1 KGHSH and CDR2 LQKENI. The CDR3 sequence: CASSPPGGARSNQPQHF. DNA for the CDR3: TGTGCCAGCTCACCACCCGGGGGGGCGCGGAGCAATCAGCCCCAGCATTTT.

The CDR3, as DNA: TGTGCCAGTAGTATCGGTGTGTTTGGGGGCTACGAGCAGTACTTC. Amino acid sequence: CASSIGVFGGYEQYF. V usage is TRBV19 and J usage is TRBJ2-7; either TRBD1 or TRBD2 may supply D (5 bases each). The ends were cut back, 3 bases at V and 3 bases at J, with 15 bases in the middle. The germline V gene encodes CDR1 LNHDA and CDR2 SQIVND (reference sequence). The CDR3 contains 15 residues.

This chain joins TRBV19 and TRBJ2-5, with 14 bases that match TRBD2. This CDR3 comprises 16 residues. Germline V gene sequence: CDR1 LNHDA, CDR2 SQIVND (reference sequence). V lost 4 bases, J lost 5 bases, and 6 bases stayed unmatched. DNA for the CDR3: TGTGCCAGTAGTAGGGGACTAGCGGGAGTCTGGGAGACCCAGTACTTC. Protein: CASSRGLAGVWETQYF. The entire variable domain, with the rest obtained from reference TRBV19 and TRBJ2-5, is as follows: DGGITQSPKYLFRKEGQNVTLSCEQNLNHDAMYWYRQDPGQGLRLIYYSQIVNDFQKGDIAEGYSVSREKKESFPLTVTSAQKNPTAFYLCASSRGLAGVWETQYFGPGTRLLVL.

Only a few counts were recorded for this clone. This sequence joins TRBV5-1 and TRBJ2-7, with 10 bases fitting TRBD1. Germline trimming cut 0 bases from V and 5 bases from J; bases unmatched to any gene: 2. The CDR3 covers 14 residues. Germline values: CDR1 SGHRS, CDR2 YFSETQ. The CDR3 DNA sequence: TGCGCCAGCAGCTTGGCTGGGACAGGGGACGAGCAGTACTTC. Protein sequence: CASSLAGTGDEQYF.

The rearrangement uses TRBV18 and TRBJ1-1, with 8 bases that match TRBD1. V lost 3 bases, J lost 4 bases, and 4 bases stayed unmatched. CDR3 length equals 14 residues. Germline values: CDR1 KGHSH, CDR2 LQKENI. The CDR3 spells CASSPDRVFTEAFF. CDR3 bases: TGTGCCAGCTCACCGGACAGGGTGTTCACTGAAGCTTTCTTT.

The chain couples TRBV10-2 to TRBJ2-1; 11 bases fit TRBD2. Per germline, CDR1 WSHSY and CDR2 SAAADI. This CDR3 contains 15 residues. Trimming cost V 5 bases and J 10 bases; bases outside gene matches: 10. CDR3 amino acids: CASSRVAGGDREQFF. The DNA for the CDR3 is TGCGCCAGCAGTCGGGTAGCGGGGGGGGACAGGGAGCAGTTCTTC.

This clone was detected only a few times. The J gene is TRBJ1-1, the V gene TRBV9, with a weak D call TRBD1 (6 bases). The germline V and J ends were trimmed by 6 bases and 1 base, with 10 bases remaining between them. The CDR3 loop spans 13 amino acids. Germline V gene data show CDR1 as SGDLS and CDR2 as YYNGEE. CDR3 nucleotide sequence: TGTGCCAGCAAGGGACAACGGAACACTGAAGCTTTCTTT. Translating gives CASKGQRNTEAFF.

This clone was found a few times. The J gene is TRBJ2-3, the V gene TRBV6-8; either TRBD1 or TRBD2 may fit D (5 bases each). This CDR3 has 14 residues. Trimming took 1 base from V and 8 from J, leaving 13 bases between them. Germline V gene sequence: CDR1 MNHGY, CDR2 SAAAGT. This CDR3 is CASSYYGGVSTQYF. DNA of the CDR3: TGTGCCAGCAGTTACTATGGGGGAGTCAGTACGCAGTATTTT.

This clone appeared a few times. The chain recombines TRBV28 with TRBJ2-7; D may be TRBD2 (5 bases). The germline V gene encodes CDR1 MDHEN and CDR2 SYDVKM. The CDR3 runs 14 residues. Trimming pared 5 bases from V and 2 bases from J, leaving 13 bases between. Here the CDR3 DNA reads TGTGCCAGCAGTCTAACCGGGATGCCCTACGAGCAGTACTTC. Translating gives CASSLTGMPYEQYF.